The 4 T cell receptor beta chains below were found in one sample sequenced in a study of OX40 agonist ivuxolimab in advanced cancers. Assay used: immunoSEQ multiplex PCR; TCRdb lists only in-frame clones, some missing. Of more than 90,000 clones in the sample, 70% to 85% were seen once. The sample in question was CD4+ or CD8+ T cells sorted from blood, obtained in a trial of the OX40 agonist ivuxolimab. The receptors originated from an adult with an advanced solid tumor such as melanoma, head and neck, liver or kidney cancer.

The chain joins TRBV30 to TRBJ1-1; TRBD1 matches at 8 bases. CDR3 size: 13 residues. From germline, CDR1 is GTSNPN and CDR2 SVGIG (reference sequence). The junction had 6 bases not matched to a gene; V was cut back by 3 bases and J by 6 bases. Here the CDR3 DNA reads TGTGCCTGGAGACCGGACAGGGAGCCTGAAGCTTTCTTT. Translation gives CAWRPDREPEAFF.

The V and J genes are TRBV7-6 and TRBJ2-2, with 10 bases fitting TRBD2. V was pared by 5 bases and J by 8 bases, with 2 bases of the junction left unmatched. CDR1 and CDR2 from the germline V gene are SGHVS and FNYEAQ. The CDR3 loop spans 13 amino acids. The CDR3 sequence is CASSRGLAGELFF. The CDR3 bases are TGTGCCAGCAGCCGGGGACTAGCGGGGGAGCTGTTTTTT.

The chain combines TRBV29-1 with TRBJ1-5; D is uncertain. V shed 0 bases and J shed 4 bases, with 16 bases lying between them. The CDR3 extends over 16 amino acids. Germline V CDR1 and CDR2: SQVTM, ANQGSEA. The DNA for the CDR3 is TGCAGCGTTGAAGAAACACCACTAGGAGGAAATCAGCCCCAGCATTTT. Translating gives CSVEETPLGGNQPQHF.

The count of this clone is one. This chain joins TRBV7-2 and TRBJ2-6; maybe TRBD1 (5 bases). The ends were cut back, 4 bases at V and 2 bases at J, with 12 bases in the middle. This CDR3 region has 16 residues. The germline CDR1 and CDR2 sequences are SGHTA and FQGNSA. The CDR3 nucleotides read TGTGCCAGCAGCTCAGCTACAGGTGCTGGGGCCAACGTCCTGACTTTC. Translated, it gives CASSSATGAGANVLTF.